The 27 T cell receptor beta chains in this list originate from one sample, sequenced in a study of OX40 agonist ivuxolimab in advanced cancers. This table comes from immunoSEQ multiplex PCR, and its TCRdb copy is limited to in-frame clones, with some not included. Found here are around 70,000 clones, approximately 88% of them singletons; the top ten hold around 0.95%. Source: CD4+ or CD8+ T cells sorted from blood, taken in a trial of the OX40 agonist ivuxolimab. The receptors stem from an adult with an advanced solid tumor such as melanoma, head and neck, liver or kidney cancer.

The sample holds one count of this clone. This chain uses TRBV13 with TRBJ2-7; 7 positions agree with TRBD1. Germline CDR1 is PRHDT and CDR2 is FYEKMQ (reference sequence). Germline trimming cut 5 bases from V and 6 bases from J; bases unmatched to any gene: 22. The length of the CDR3 is 18 residues. DNA of the CDR3: TGTGCCAGCAGCGCCCAGATGACCTTTACAGGGGCCGACGGCGAGCAGTACTTC. It is translated as CASSAQMTFTGADGEQYF.

This chain links TRBV18 with TRBJ1-1; tentative D call: TRBD1 (6 bases). The CDR3 has 15 amino acids. Per the germline V gene, CDR1 is KGHSH and CDR2 is LQKENI. Trimming pared 0 bases from V and 1 base from J, leaving 9 bases between. The CDR3 region has the DNA TGTGCCAGCTCACCACCGCAGGGGCCGAACACTGAAGCTTTCTTT. Translating it yields CASSPPQGPNTEAFF.

The rearrangement uses TRBV7-6 and TRBJ2-2; D is ambiguous. V was trimmed by 3 bases and J by 3 bases, leaving 5 bases between them. The germline V gene has CDR1 SGHVS and CDR2 FNYEAQ. This CDR3 is 13 amino acids long. CDR3: CASSFQHTGELFF. CDR3 nucleotide sequence: TGTGCCAGCAGCTTCCAGCACACCGGGGAGCTGTTTTTT.

The V call is TRBV7-3, the J call TRBJ2-6; D is possibly TRBD1 (6 bases). The CDR3 length is 17 residues. The germline gives CDR1 SGHTA, CDR2 FQGTGA. V was shortened by 4 bases and J by 1 base, with 14 bases between the two germline ends. This CDR3 reads CASSSPGHLSGANVLTF. In nucleotides, the CDR3 is TGTGCCAGCAGCTCACCGGGACACTTATCTGGGGCCAACGTCCTGACTTTC.

V gene TRBV2 combines with J gene TRBJ1-1, with D unclear. Germline loops: CDR1 SNHLY, CDR2 FYNNEI. CDR3 length: 15 residues. Trimming removed 6 bases from V and 0 bases from J, with 14 bases in between. This chain's CDR3 is CASRPITYMNTEAFF. DNA of the CDR3: TGTGCCAGCAGGCCCATTACTTACATGAACACTGAAGCTTTCTTT.

The chain joins TRBV10-3 to TRBJ2-7; D call uncertain. V shed 6 bases and J shed 1 base, with 10 bases lying between them. This CDR3 has 13 residues. Germline V gene lookup returns CDR1 ENHRY and CDR2 SYGVKD. CDR3 residues: CAISLDGSYEQYF. As DNA, the CDR3 is TGTGCCATCAGCCTGGACGGATCCTACGAGCAGTACTTC.

This chain's CDR3 is CASSLALGTDPRQPQHF. CDR3 nucleotide sequence: TGTGCCAGCAGCTTAGCCCTGGGGACAGACCCTCGACAGCCCCAGCATTTT. V and J are TRBV7-6 and TRBJ1-5; TRBD1 aligns across 7 bases. After removal of 0 bases from V and 7 bases from J, the junction contained 12 bases not matched to a gene. Germline loops: CDR1 SGHVS, CDR2 FNYEAQ. The CDR3 has 17 residues.

This clone came up a few times. This chain connects TRBV5-1 to TRBJ1-1; 7 bases are a match to TRBD1. The CDR3 loop spans 13 amino acids. Germline values: CDR1 SGHRS, CDR2 YFSETQ. The V segment lost 3 bases and the J segment 3 bases; nucleotides outside the gene matches: 2. The CDR3 loop reads CASSSGQYTEAFF. The DNA of the CDR3 is TGCGCCAGCAGCTCGGGACAGTACACTGAAGCTTTCTTT.

The gene calls are TRBV5-1 and TRBJ1-4, with a weak D call TRBD1 (5 bases). This CDR3 has 16 residues. The V end lost 3 bases, the J end lost 0 bases, and 12 bases lay between the germline ends. Germline V lookup: CDR1 SGHRS, CDR2 YFSETQ. The chain's CDR3 is CASSSGRIPTNEKLFF. CDR3 nucleotides: TGCGCCAGCAGCTCGGGACGGATTCCAACTAATGAAAAACTGTTTTTT.

This clone is judged medium-sized (0.01 to 0.1%). V is TRBV11-3 and J is TRBJ2-1; D not resolved. The germline CDR1 and CDR2 sequences are SGHNT and YENEEA. The CDR3 extends over 14 amino acids. Trimming left V 1 base short and J 0 bases short, with 4 bases between. CDR3 sequence reads: CASSLGYSYNEQFF. CDR3 coding DNA: TGTGCCAGCAGCTTAGGATACTCCTACAATGAGCAGTTCTTC.

This rearrangement joins TRBV4-3 to TRBJ2-2; a weak D match, TRBD2 (5 bases). CDR1 and CDR2 (germline): LGHNA, YSLEER. The CDR3 is 13 residues long. The V end lost 1 base, the J end lost 8 bases, and 8 bases lay between the germline ends. The CDR3 loop reads CASSQAAVGELFF. CDR3 bases: TGCGCCAGCAGCCAAGCAGCGGTTGGGGAGCTGTTTTTT.

This chain joins TRBV9 and TRBJ2-2, with TRBD2 matching 7 bases. This CDR3 has 16 amino acids. Per germline, CDR1 SGDLS and CDR2 YYNGEE. Germline trimming cut 4 bases from V and 3 bases from J; bases unmatched to any gene: 9. For the CDR3, the DNA is TGTGCCAGCAGCCTCCTAGCTAGCGGATACACCGGGGAGCTGTTTTTT. Protein sequence: CASSLLASGYTGELFF.

The V gene is TRBV2, the J gene TRBJ2-3, with 9 bases matching TRBD1. Germline-derived CDR1 and CDR2 are SNHLY and FYNNEI. V lost 1 base, J lost 2 bases, and 10 bases stayed unmatched. This CDR3 comprises 18 residues. This chain's CDR3 is CASSEEGNRGRITDTQYF. CDR3 DNA: TGTGCCAGCAGTGAAGAGGGTAACAGGGGGCGTATCACAGATACGCAGTATTTT.

The chain combines TRBV19 with TRBJ1-1; TRBD1 matches 11 bases. The CDR3 extends over 16 amino acids. Trimming cost V 5 bases and J 4 bases; bases outside gene matches: 9. Per the germline V gene, CDR1 is LNHDA and CDR2 is SQIVND (reference sequence). The CDR3 coding sequence is TGTGCCAGTAGTGCGGGACCGGGACAGGGGGGCACTGAAGCTTTCTTT. It codes for CASSAGPGQGGTEAFF.

The chain has TRBV6-5 and TRBJ2-1, with 9 positions matching TRBD1. V shed 6 bases, J shed 4 bases, and the junction held 7 bases outside the gene matches. The CDR3 has 15 amino acids. Germline assignment: CDR1 MNHEY and CDR2 SVGAGI. The CDR3 DNA is TGTGCCAGCAGACCCACCGGGACAGGGTACAATGAGCAGTTCTTC. This sequence encodes CASRPTGTGYNEQFF.

The chain employs TRBV5-4 and TRBJ1-2, with TRBD1 identical over 7 bases. There are 15 residues in the CDR3. J lost 0 bases, V lost 0 bases, and 2 bases had no gene match. CDR1 and CDR2 (germline): SGHNT, YYREEE (reference sequence). CDR3 sequence reads: CASSLERGPNYGYTF. The CDR3 DNA is TGTGCCAGCAGCTTGGAGAGGGGGCCTAACTATGGCTACACCTTC.

This clone was counted between two and nine times. V gene TRBV5-1 combines with J gene TRBJ2-2; unclear D gene. In germline, CDR1 is SGHRS, CDR2 YFSETQ. The CDR3 spans 14 residues. Between the trimmed V and J ends, which lost 1 base and 5 bases, there was a span of 9 bases. CDR3 in amino acids: CASSLRLGTGELFF. The CDR3 DNA reads as TGCGCCAGCAGCTTGAGGTTGGGTACCGGGGAGCTGTTTTTT.

The V gene is TRBV6-5, the J gene TRBJ1-5; D possibly corresponds to TRBD1 (6 bases). The germline V and J ends were trimmed by 7 bases and 3 bases, with 13 bases remaining between them. The CDR3 consists of 14 residues. CDR1 and CDR2 (germline): MNHEY, SVGAGI. CDR3 DNA: TGTGCCAGCACCCCGAGGGGGTCCAATCAGCCCCAGCATTTT. This sequence encodes CASTPRGSNQPQHF.

V gene TRBV6-5 combines with J gene TRBJ1-1; 8 positions match TRBD1. Trimming cost V 6 bases and J 5 bases; bases outside gene matches: 8. The CDR3 is 14 amino acids. Germline loops: CDR1 MNHEY, CDR2 SVGAGI. The CDR3 coding sequence is TGTGCCAGCAGCCCGGACAGGGTAGGGACTGAAGCTTTCTTT. Translating it yields CASSPDRVGTEAFF.

This chain joins TRBV6-5 and TRBJ1-4; TRBD1 agrees at 8 bases. CDR1 MNHEY and CDR2 SVGAGI come from the germline V gene. The CDR3 is made up of 15 amino acids. The V segment lost 6 bases and the J segment 7 bases; nucleotides outside the gene matches: 10. CDR3 sequence (DNA): TGTGCCAGCAGGCGACAGGGGTCCGGAAGTGAAAAACTGTTTTTT. As protein: CASRRQGSGSEKLFF.

The chain is built from TRBV28 and TRBJ1-5; 9 bases are shared with TRBD1. V shed 2 bases and J 0 bases; nucleotides not matched to a gene: 8. This CDR3 is built from 18 residues. Germline V gene sequence: CDR1 MDHEN, CDR2 SYDVKM. This CDR3 reads CASSLRSGQGYSNQPQHF. DNA of the CDR3: TGTGCCAGCAGTTTACGGTCGGGACAGGGCTATAGCAATCAGCCCCAGCATTTT. Supplemented by reference TRBV28 and TRBJ1-5, the full variable domain reads DVKVTQSSRYLVKRTGEKVFLECVQDMDHENMFWYRQDPGLGLRLIYFSYDVKMKEKGDIPEGYSVSREKKERFSLILESASTNQTSMYLCASSLRSGQGYSNQPQHFGDGTRLSIL.

This chain links TRBV7-6 with TRBJ1-4; D is unclear. Trimming cost V 5 bases and J 2 bases, with 15 bases left between them. Germline-derived CDR1 and CDR2 are SGHVS and FNYEAQ. This CDR3 contains 16 residues. The CDR3 DNA sequence: TGTGCCAGCAGCCGGTCGATGTGGAATACTAATGAAAAACTGTTTTTT. Its protein product is CASSRSMWNTNEKLFF.

The chain is built from TRBV5-1 and TRBJ2-5; 7 bases are a match to TRBD1. The CDR3 extends over 14 amino acids. The trim removed 5 bases at V and 2 bases at J, leaving 6 bases unmatched. The V gene's germline CDR1 is SGHRS and CDR2 YFSETQ. DNA for the CDR3: TGCGCCAGCAGTGTACAGGGGATACAAGAGACCCAGTACTTC. Translation gives CASSVQGIQETQYF.

V gene TRBV18 combines with J gene TRBJ2-1; D is possibly TRBD1 or TRBD2 (6 bases each). Trimming removed 3 bases at V and 10 bases at J, with 10 bases between. Germline V gene sequence: CDR1 KGHSH, CDR2 LQKENI. This CDR3 has 12 residues. The CDR3 sequence is CASSPGGPEQFF. For the CDR3, the DNA is TGTGCCAGCTCACCGGGGGGCCCAGAGCAGTTCTTC.

The table lists this clone with a few counts. This chain links TRBV27 with TRBJ1-5; TRBD1 agrees at 10 bases. With 5 bases clipped from V and 2 bases from J, the junction kept 9 bases outside the gene matches. CDR1 and CDR2 (germline): MNHEY, SMNVEV (reference sequence). CDR3 size: 17 residues. CDR3 in amino acids: CASSQTVTGGGNQPQHF. CDR3 nucleotide sequence: TGTGCCAGCAGTCAAACCGTGACAGGGGGCGGCAATCAGCCCCAGCATTTT.

The chain combines TRBV28 with TRBJ2-1; TRBD2 is a possible D gene (6 bases). V was cut by 3 bases and J by 2 bases, with 14 bases left in between. This CDR3 has 16 amino acids. CDR1 and CDR2 (germline): MDHEN, SYDVKM. CDR3 sequence reads: CASSFRASATYNEQFF. The CDR3 DNA reads as TGTGCCAGCAGTTTCCGGGCTAGCGCTACCTACAATGAGCAGTTCTTC.

V usage is TRBV19 and J usage is TRBJ2-7; 7 bases map to TRBD1. V was clipped by 6 bases and J by 5 bases; unmatched bases: 13. This CDR3 comprises 15 residues. CDR1 and CDR2 from the germline V gene are LNHDA and SQIVND (reference sequence). In DNA form, the CDR3 reads TGTGCCAGTAGCCAAGGGGGCTTAGGGATGGACGAGCAGTACTTC. Its protein is CASSQGGLGMDEQYF.